These 7 T cell receptor beta chains came from one sample sequenced in a study of beta chain features in type 1 diabetes. Regarding the study as a whole: People with Type 1 diabetes carried modestly yet significantly shorter TCRB CDR3s in all four CD4+ subsets.

Which antigens these TCRs recognize remains unknown. As every portion of the isolated RNA was reverse transcribed, the sequencing read expressed TCRB transcripts. Sequenced by immunoSEQ multiplex PCR; TCRdb stores in-frame clones only, minus some. The sample has about 160,000 clones, about 8.1% seen once. Sequences were obtained from central memory CD4+ T cells from blood. Receptors originate from a young woman with type 1 diabetes.

About this clone: This same CDR3 is encoded by further DNA sequences in the sample. This rearrangement joins TRBV7-9 to TRBJ2-1; tentatively, D is TRBD2 (6 bases). The CDR3 contains 13 residues. From germline, CDR1 is SEHNR and CDR2 FQNEAQ (reference sequence). With 0 bases removed from V and 8 bases from J, the gap between germline ends came to 8 bases. The DNA of the CDR3 is TGTGCCAGCAGCTTAGCGGGAGGCGATGAGCAGTTCTTC. This codes for CASSLAGGDEQFF.

The chain has TRBV23-1 and TRBJ1-1; the D is unclear. TRBV23-1 belongs to the ORF category, with a function that is uncertain. The CDR3 contains 16 residues. Between the trimmed V and J ends, which lost 0 bases and 4 bases, there was a span of 15 bases. CDR3 loop: CASSQSVDSLGTEAFF. Here the CDR3 DNA reads TGCGCCAGCAGTCAATCGGTAGACTCCCTGGGCACTGAAGCTTTCTTT.

The rearrangement links TRBV15 to TRBJ2-1; unclear D gene. Germline assignment: CDR1 LNHNV and CDR2 YYDKDF (reference sequence). The CDR3 totals 12 residues. The V gene lost 2 bases and the J gene lost 7 bases, with 6 bases spanning the gap. CDR3 loop: CATSRHSNEQFF. The DNA for the CDR3 is TGTGCCACCAGCAGACACAGTAATGAGCAGTTCTTC.

This chain uses TRBV20-1 with TRBJ2-1, with TRBD2 as a possible D gene (5 bases). The germline gives CDR1 DFQATT, CDR2 SNEGSKA (reference sequence). CDR3 size: 11 residues. Trimming stripped 3 bases from V and 10 bases from J, with 10 bases between. For the CDR3, the DNA is TGCAGTGCTAGTGACTATCCCGAGCAGTTCTTC. It codes for CSASDYPEQFF.

The V and J genes are TRBV9 and TRBJ2-1, with D possibly matching TRBD2 (6 bases). Germline CDR1 is SGDLS and CDR2 is YYNGEE. V dropped 4 bases and J dropped 4 bases, with 15 bases sitting between them. The CDR3 runs 15 residues. CDR3 sequence (DNA): TGTGCCAGCAGCCTCGAGTGGGGGGAGTACAATGAGCAGTTCTTC. Translating gives CASSLEWGEYNEQFF.

The rearrangement uses TRBV6-1 and TRBJ2-6; weak D call: TRBD1 (5 bases). Germline V gene lookup returns CDR1 MNHNS and CDR2 SASEGT. This CDR3 region has 14 residues. V lost 7 bases to trimming and J lost 4 bases, with 11 bases between them. DNA of the CDR3: TGTGCCAGCACCAGACAGTCCGGGGCCAACGTCCTGACTTTC. Its translation is CASTRQSGANVLTF.

This clone showed up just a few times. The chain carries TRBV5-1 and TRBJ2-1, with D perhaps TRBD1 (6 bases). CDR1 is SGHRS, CDR2 YFSETQ, per germline. The ends were cut back, 3 bases at V and 2 bases at J, with 12 bases in the middle. The CDR3 sequence is 15 residues long. DNA for the CDR3: TGCGCCAGCAGCTACCGGGACAAAACCTACAATGAGCAGTTCTTC. Encoded protein: CASSYRDKTYNEQFF.